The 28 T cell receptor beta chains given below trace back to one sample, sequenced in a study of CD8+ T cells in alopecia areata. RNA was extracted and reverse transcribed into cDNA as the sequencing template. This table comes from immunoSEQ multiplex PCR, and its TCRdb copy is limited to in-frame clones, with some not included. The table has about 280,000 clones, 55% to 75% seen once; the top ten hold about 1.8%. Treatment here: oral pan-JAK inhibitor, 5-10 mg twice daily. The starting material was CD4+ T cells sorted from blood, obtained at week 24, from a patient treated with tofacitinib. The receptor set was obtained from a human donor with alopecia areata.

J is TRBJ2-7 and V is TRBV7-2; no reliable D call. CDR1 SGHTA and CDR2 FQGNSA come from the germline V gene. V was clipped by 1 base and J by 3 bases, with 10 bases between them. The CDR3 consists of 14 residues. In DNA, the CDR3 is TGTGCCAGCAGCTTAGGCCAGACCTACTACGAGCAGTACTTC. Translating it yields CASSLGQTYYEQYF.

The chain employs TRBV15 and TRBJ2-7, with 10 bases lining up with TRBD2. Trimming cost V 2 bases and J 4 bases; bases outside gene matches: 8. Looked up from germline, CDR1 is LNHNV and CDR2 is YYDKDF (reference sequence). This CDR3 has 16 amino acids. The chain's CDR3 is CATSRPSLAGHYEQYF. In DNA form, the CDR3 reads TGTGCCACCAGCAGACCCTCACTAGCGGGGCATTACGAGCAGTACTTC.

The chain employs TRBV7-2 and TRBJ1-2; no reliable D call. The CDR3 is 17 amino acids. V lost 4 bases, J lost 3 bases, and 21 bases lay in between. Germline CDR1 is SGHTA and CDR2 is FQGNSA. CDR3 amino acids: CASSSGGPETRYYGYTF. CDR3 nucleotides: TGTGCCAGCAGCTCCGGTGGACCAGAGACGCGGTACTATGGCTACACCTTC.

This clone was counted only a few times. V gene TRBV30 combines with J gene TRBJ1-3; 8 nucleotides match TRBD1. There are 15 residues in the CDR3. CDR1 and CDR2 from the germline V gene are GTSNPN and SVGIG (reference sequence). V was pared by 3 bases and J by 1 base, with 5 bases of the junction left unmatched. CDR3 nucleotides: TGTGCCTGGAGCCTCACAGGGGGATCTGGAAACACCATATATTTT. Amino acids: CAWSLTGGSGNTIYF. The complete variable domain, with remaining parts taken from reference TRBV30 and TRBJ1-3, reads SQTIHQWPATLVQPVGSPLSLECTVEGTSNPNLYWYRQAAGRGLQLLFYSVGIGQISSEVPQNLSASRPQDRQFILSSKKLLLSDSGFYLCAWSLTGGSGNTIYFGEGSWLTVV.

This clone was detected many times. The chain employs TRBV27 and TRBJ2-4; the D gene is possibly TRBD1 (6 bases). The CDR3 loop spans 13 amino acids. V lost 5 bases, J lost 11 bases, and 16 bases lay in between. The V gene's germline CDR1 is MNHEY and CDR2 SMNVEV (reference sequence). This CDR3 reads CASSPPTRQVQYF. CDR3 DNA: TGTGCCAGCAGTCCACCGACTCGACAGGTTCAGTACTTC.

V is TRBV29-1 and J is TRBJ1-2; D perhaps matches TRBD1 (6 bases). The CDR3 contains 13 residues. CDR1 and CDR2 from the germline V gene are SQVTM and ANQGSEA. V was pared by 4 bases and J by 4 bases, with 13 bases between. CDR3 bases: TGCAGCGTTGGTTCGGGGGCGGGCTATGGCTACACCTTC. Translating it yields CSVGSGAGYGYTF.

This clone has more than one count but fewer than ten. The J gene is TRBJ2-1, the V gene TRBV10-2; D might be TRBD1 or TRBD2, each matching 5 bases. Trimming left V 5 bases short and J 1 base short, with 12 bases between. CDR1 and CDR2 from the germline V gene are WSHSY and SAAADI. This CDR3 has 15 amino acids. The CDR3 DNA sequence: TGCGCCAGCAGTTTGGGGGTCCCTTCCTACAATGAGCAGTTCTTC. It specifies CASSLGVPSYNEQFF.

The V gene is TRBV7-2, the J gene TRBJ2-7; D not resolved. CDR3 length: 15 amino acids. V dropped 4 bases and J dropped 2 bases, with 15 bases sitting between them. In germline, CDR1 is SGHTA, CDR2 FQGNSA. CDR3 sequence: CASSSAGSRTYEQYF. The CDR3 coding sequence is TGTGCCAGCAGCTCCGCAGGTTCCCGTACCTACGAGCAGTACTTC. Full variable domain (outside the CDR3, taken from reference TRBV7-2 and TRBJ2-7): GAGVSQSPSNKVTEKGKDVELRCDPISGHTALYWYRQSLGQGLEFLIYFQGNSAPDKSGLPSDRFSAERTGGSVSTLTIQRTQQEDSAVYLCASSSAGSRTYEQYFGPGTRLTVT.

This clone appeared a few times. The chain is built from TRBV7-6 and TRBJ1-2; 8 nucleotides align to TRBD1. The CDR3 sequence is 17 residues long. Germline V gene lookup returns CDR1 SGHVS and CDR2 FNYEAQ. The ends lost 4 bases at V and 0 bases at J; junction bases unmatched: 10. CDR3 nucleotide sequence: TGTGCCAGCAGCTCCTCAGGGGGCGTCGGGGCTAACTATGGCTACACCTTC. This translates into CASSSSGGVGANYGYTF.

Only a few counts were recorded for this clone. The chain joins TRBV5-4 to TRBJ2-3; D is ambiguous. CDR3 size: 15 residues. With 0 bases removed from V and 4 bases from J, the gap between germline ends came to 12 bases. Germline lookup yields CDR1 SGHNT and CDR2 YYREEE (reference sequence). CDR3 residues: CASSLDFRNSDTQYF. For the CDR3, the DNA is TGTGCCAGCAGCTTGGATTTCCGCAACTCAGATACGCAGTATTTT.

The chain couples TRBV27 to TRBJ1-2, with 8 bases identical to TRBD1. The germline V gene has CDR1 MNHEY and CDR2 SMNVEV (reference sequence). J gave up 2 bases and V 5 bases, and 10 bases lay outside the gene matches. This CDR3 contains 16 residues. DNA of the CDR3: TGTGCCAGCAGTCCCCTAGGACAGGGCCCCAACTATGGCTACACCTTC. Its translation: CASSPLGQGPNYGYTF.

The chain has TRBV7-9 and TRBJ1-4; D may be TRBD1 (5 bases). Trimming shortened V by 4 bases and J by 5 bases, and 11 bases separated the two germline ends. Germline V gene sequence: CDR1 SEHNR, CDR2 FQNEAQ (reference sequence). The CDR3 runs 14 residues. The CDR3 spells CASSYRDANEKLFF. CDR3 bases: TGTGCCAGCAGCTACCGGGACGCCAATGAAAAACTGTTTTTT.

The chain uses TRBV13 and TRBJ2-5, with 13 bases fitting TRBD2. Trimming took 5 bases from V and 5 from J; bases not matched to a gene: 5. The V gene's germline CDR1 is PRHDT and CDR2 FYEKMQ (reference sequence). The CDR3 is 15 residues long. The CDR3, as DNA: TGTGCCAGCAGCCCTGGGACTAGCGGGGTGGAGACCCAGTACTTC. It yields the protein CASSPGTSGVETQYF.

Here the CDR3 reads CASRMGTGGGTDTQYF. In nucleotides, the CDR3 is TGTGCCAGCAGAATGGGGACAGGGGGCGGCACAGATACGCAGTATTTT. This chain connects TRBV25-1 to TRBJ2-3; 12 bases agree with TRBD1. Trimming cost V 6 bases and J 1 base; bases outside gene matches: 5. The CDR3 is made up of 16 amino acids. In germline, CDR1 is MGHDK, CDR2 SYGVNS.

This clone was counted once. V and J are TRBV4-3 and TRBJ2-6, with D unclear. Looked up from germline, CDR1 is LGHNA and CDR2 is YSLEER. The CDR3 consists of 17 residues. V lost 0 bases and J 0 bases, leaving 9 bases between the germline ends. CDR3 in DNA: TGCGCCAGCAGCCAAGAGCCAGGCAGCTCTGGGGCCAACGTCCTGACTTTC. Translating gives CASSQEPGSSGANVLTF.

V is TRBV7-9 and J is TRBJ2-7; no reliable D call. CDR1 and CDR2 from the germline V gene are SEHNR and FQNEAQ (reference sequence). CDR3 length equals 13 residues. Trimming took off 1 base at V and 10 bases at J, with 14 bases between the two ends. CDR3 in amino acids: CASSLGPEGAQYF. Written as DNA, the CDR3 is TGTGCCAGCAGCTTAGGTCCCGAAGGCGCACAGTACTTC.

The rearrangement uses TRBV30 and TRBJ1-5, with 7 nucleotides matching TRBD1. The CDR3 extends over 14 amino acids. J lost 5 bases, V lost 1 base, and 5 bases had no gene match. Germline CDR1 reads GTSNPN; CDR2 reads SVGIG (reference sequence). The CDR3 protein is CAWSDGQDYQPQHF. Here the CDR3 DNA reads TGTGCCTGGAGTGACGGACAGGATTATCAGCCCCAGCATTTT.

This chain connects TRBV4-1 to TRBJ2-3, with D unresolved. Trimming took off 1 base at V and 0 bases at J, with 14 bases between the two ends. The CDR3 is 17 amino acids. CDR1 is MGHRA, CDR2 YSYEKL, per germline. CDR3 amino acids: CASSQVEASTSTDTQYF. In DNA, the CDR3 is TGCGCCAGCAGCCAAGTAGAGGCTTCCACTAGCACAGATACGCAGTATTTT.

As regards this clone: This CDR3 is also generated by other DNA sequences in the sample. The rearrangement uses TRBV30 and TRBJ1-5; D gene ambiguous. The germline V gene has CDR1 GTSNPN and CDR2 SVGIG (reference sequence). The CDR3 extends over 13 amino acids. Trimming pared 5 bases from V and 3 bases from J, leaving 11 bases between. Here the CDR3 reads CAWGVGNNQPQHF. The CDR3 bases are TGTGCCTGGGGCGTTGGTAACAATCAGCCCCAGCATTTT.

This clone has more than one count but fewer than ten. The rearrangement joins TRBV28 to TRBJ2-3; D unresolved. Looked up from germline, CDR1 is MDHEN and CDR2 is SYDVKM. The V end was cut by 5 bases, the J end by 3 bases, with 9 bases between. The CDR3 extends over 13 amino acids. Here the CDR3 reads CASSPLGTDTQYF. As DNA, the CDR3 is TGTGCCAGCAGTCCGCTGGGAACAGATACGCAGTATTTT.

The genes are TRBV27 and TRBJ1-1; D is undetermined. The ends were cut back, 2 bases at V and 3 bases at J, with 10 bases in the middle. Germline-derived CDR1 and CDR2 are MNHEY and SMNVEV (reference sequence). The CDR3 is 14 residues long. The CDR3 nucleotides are TGTGCCAGCAGTTTAGGGTTTTTGGACACTGAAGCTTTCTTT. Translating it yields CASSLGFLDTEAFF.

The CDR3 nucleotides read TGCAGCGTTGCCACCGGGGCCCGGAGCACAGATACGCAGTATTTT. Its translation is CSVATGARSTDTQYF. The chain links TRBV29-1 to TRBJ2-3; either TRBD1 or TRBD2 may supply D (5 bases each). This CDR3 has 15 residues. Germline loops: CDR1 SQVTM, CDR2 ANQGSEA. V was shortened by 4 bases and J by 0 bases, with 14 bases between the two germline ends.

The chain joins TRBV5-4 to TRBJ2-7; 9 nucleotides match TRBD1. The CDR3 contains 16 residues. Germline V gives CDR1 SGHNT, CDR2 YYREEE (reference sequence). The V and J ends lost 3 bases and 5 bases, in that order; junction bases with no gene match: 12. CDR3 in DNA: TGTGCCAGCAGCTCCCTAGGACAGGGGCGTGTCGACGAGCAGTACTTC. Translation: CASSSLGQGRVDEQYF. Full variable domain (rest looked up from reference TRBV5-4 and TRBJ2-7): ETGVTQSPTHLIKTRGQQVTLRCSSQSGHNTVSWYQQALGQGPQFIFQYYREEENGRGNFPPRFSGLQFPNYSSELNVNALELDDSALYLCASSSLGQGRVDEQYFGPGTRLTVT.

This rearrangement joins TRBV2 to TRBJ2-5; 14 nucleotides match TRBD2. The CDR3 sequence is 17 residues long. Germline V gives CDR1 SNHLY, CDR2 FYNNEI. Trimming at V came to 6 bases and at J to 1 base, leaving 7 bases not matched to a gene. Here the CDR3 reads CASRAGTSGGGQETQYF. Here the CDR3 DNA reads TGTGCCAGCAGGGCCGGGACTAGCGGGGGCGGCCAAGAGACCCAGTACTTC.

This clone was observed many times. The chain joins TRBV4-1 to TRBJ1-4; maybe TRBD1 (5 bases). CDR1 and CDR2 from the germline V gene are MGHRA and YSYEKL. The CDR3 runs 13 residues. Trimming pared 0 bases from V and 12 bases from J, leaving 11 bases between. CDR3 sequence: CASSQDWRGELFF. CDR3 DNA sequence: TGCGCCAGCAGCCAAGATTGGAGAGGGGAACTGTTTTTT.

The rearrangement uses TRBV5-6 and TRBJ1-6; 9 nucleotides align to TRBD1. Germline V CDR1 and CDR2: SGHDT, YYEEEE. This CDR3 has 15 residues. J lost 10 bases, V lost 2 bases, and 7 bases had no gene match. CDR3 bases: TGTGCCAGCAGCTTCGGACAGGGGTTCGGCTCACCCCTCCACTTT. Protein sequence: CASSFGQGFGSPLHF.

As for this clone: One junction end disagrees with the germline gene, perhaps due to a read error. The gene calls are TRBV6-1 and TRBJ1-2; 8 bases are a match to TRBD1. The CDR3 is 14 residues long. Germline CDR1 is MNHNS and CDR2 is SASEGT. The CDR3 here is CASSDYGQGQSGPF. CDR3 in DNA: TGTGCCAGCAGTGACTACGGACAGGGCCAGTCTGGACCCTTC.

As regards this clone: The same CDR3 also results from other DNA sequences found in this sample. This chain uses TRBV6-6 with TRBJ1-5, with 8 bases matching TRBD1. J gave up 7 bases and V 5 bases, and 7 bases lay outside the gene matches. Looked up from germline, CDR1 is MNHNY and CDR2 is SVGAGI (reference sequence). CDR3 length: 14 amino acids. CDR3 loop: CASSLTGAGQPQHF. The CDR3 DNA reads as TGTGCCAGCAGTCTGACAGGGGCAGGGCAGCCCCAGCATTTT.